Given below is one T cell receptor beta chain in context. Its antigen target is currently unknown. Base qualities are not recorded, but no much larger clone differs from it by a single base. The CDR3 starts with the cysteine, ends with the phenylalanine, and has 15 residues. Only the CDR3 DNA is retained, 45 bases long and in frame from the first base. Per the germline V gene (reference sequence), LNHDA is the CDR1 and SQIVND is the CDR2. V and J lose 3 bases and 0 bases, and a span of 9 bases separates them. The immunoSEQ Assay, a bias-controlled multiplex PCR, was used to amplify TCRbeta CDR3 regions from genomic DNA. In the authors' own workflow: The number of nucleated cells in each sample was estimated from the amplification of reference gene primers within the assay. To quantify the absolute abundance of each unique TCRbeta CDR3 rearrangement, sequence reads were collapsed and filtered. For each sample, productive Simpson clonality was calculated as the square root of Simpson's diversity index over productive rearrangements. This immuneACCESS table, as held by TCRdb, lists in-frame sequences with V and J called but not all clones. Of the missing ones, under half trace to an unresolved V gene in checked studies; the others have no known cause. Clonal size and the V and J genes are those of that table, whereas D and trimming came from the DNA. The table for this sample lists approximately 220,000 clones; roughly 80% of them were counted only once. Roughly 8% of the sample is taken by the ten largest.

The data derive from a study of blood T cell repertoires in COVID-19 (dated by TCRdb to 2018 to 2021). With respect to the entire study: The collaborator samples originated in the United States, Italy and Spain and spanned the acute and convalescent phases of COVID-19. The prospective study material was composed of cDNA or gDNA derived from T cells, B-cell-depleted T cells, or PBMCs. Subjects who had been exposed to COVID-19, were actively infected with it, or had recovered from it provided the deeply sampled blood TCRbeta repertoires that made up the dataset. The repertoires were made available in a free public database intended to serve as a resource for research on the immune response to SARS-CoV-2. Samples were obtained from the ongoing ImmuneRACE study (first 160 participants) and from 950 to 1,500 subjects provided by 6 global collaborators. Nearly every sample came with metadata listing a de-identified subject ID, COVID-19 status, age in years and sex. Where available, HLA class I and class II types were taken from metadata supplied by the sample provider and were not determined by assay-based typing. What the work shows at the level of the full study, not this receptor alone: The amount of clinical and demographic metadata varied by source and participant and was provided uncurated.

Each collaborating institution followed its own protocols to collect whole blood in K2EDTA tubes. For TCRbeta analysis, collaborators shipped samples as frozen whole blood, isolated PBMCs, or DNA extracted from either of those sample types. Recombination linked TRBV19 to TRBJ1-5, with the identity of the D gene unclear. The receptor's source is a woman over 75 with acute or convalescent COVID-19. Material: peripheral blood. The DNA sequence is TGTGCCAGTAGTATGATACGGGGTAGCAATCAGCCCCAGCATTTT. The encoded protein is CASSMIRGSNQPQHF.